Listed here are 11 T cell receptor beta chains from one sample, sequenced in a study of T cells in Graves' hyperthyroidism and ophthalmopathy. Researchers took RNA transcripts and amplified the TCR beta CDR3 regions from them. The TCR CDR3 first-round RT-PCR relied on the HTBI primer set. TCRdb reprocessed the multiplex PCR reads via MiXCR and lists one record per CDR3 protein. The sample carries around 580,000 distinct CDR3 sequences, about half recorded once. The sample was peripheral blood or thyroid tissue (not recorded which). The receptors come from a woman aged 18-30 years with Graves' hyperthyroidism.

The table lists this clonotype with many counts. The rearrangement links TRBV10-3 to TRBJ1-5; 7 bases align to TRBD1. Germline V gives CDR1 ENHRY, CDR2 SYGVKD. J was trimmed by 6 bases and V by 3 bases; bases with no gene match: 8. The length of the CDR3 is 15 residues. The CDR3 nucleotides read TGTGCCATCAGTGAAGTCCAGGGGGTCTTTCAGCCCCAGCATTTT. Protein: CAISEVQGVFQPQHF.

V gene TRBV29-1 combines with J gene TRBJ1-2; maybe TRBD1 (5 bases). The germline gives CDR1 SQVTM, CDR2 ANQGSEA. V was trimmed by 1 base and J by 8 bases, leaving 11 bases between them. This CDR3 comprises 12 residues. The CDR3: CSVEVGVLGYTF. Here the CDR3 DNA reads TGCAGCGTTGAAGTAGGGGTTTTGGGCTACACCTTC.

CDR3 loop: CASSLLGLTNEKLFF. The CDR3 nucleotides read TGCGCCAGCAGCCTTTTAGGGCTAACTAATGAAAAACTGTTTTTT. V usage is TRBV4-1 and J usage is TRBJ1-4, with D hard to call. Trimming cost V 4 bases and J 1 base, with 10 bases left between them. CDR3 size: 15 residues. Germline V gene data show CDR1 as MGHRA and CDR2 as YSYEKL.

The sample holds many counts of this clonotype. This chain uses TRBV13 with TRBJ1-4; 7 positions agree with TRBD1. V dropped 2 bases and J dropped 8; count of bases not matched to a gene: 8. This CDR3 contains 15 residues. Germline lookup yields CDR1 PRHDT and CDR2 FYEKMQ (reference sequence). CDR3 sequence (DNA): TGTGCCAGCAGCTTAAAACAGGGGACCGGGGAAAAACTGTTTTTT. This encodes CASSLKQGTGEKLFF.

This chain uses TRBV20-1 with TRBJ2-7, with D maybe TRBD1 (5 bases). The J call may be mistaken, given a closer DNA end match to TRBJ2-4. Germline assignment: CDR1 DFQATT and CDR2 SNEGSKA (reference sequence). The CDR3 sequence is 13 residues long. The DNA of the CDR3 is TGCAGTGCTAGAGGCAGGGAATCAAACATTCAGTACTTC. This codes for CSARGRESNIQYF.

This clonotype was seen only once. This CDR3 reads CASSSITSGSRYEQYF. CDR3 bases: TGTGCCAGCAGCTCAATCACTAGCGGGAGTAGGTACGAGCAGTACTTC. The chain has TRBV13 and TRBJ2-7; 11 bases agree with TRBD2. CDR1 is PRHDT and CDR2 is FYEKMQ in the germline V gene (reference sequence). The J segment lost 4 bases and the V segment lost 4 bases, leaving 9 bases of the junction unmatched. The CDR3 has 16 amino acids.

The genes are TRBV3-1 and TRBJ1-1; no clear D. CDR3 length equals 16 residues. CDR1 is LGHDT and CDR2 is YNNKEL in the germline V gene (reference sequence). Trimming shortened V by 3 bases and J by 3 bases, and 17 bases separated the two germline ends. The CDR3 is CASSHEATSGDTEAFF. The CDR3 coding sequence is TGTGCCAGCAGCCATGAGGCAACATCTGGGGACACTGAAGCTTTCTTT.

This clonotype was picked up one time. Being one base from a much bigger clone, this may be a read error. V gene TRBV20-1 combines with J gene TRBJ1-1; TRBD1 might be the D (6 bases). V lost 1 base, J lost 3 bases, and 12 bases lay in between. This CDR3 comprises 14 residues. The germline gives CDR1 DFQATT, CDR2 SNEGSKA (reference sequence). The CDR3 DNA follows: TGCAGTGCTAGAGGTCCCAGGGGAGACACTGAAGCTTTCTTT. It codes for CSARGPRGDTEAFF.

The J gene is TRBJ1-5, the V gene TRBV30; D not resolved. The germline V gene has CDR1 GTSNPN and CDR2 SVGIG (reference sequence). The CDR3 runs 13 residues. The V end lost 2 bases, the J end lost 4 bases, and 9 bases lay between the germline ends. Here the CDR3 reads CAWSRSSNQPQHF. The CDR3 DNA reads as TGTGCCTGGAGTCGGTCATCAAATCAGCCCCAGCATTTT.

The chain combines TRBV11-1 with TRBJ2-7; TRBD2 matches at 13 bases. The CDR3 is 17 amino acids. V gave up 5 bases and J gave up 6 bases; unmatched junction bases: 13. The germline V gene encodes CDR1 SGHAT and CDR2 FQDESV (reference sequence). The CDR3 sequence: CASSVRLAGGMGGEQYF. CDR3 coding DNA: TGTGCCAGCAGCGTAAGACTAGCGGGAGGTATGGGCGGCGAGCAGTACTTC.

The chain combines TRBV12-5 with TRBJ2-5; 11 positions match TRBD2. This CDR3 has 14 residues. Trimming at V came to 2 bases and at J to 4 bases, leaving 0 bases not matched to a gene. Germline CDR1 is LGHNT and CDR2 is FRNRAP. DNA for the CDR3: TGTGCTAGTGGTTTGACTAGCGGGAGAGAGACCCAGTACTTC. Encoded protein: CASGLTSGRETQYF. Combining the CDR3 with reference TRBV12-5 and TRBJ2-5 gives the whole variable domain DARVTQTPRHKVTEMGQEVTMRCQPILGHNTVFWYRQTMMQGLELLAYFRNRAPLDDSGMPKDRFSAEMPDATLATLKIQPSEPRDSAVYFCASGLTSGRETQYFGPGTRLLVL.